This T cell receptor (beta chain) appears in the sequencing data of a study of HIV-infected patients and healthy controls. This clonotype came up a few times. A single record per CDR3 protein comes from TCRdb applying MiXCR to the 5' RACE reads. The sample yields tens of thousands of distinct CDR3 sequences, roughly a sixth seen once. The junction had 8 bases not matched to a gene; V was cut back by 6 bases and J by 1 base. From germline, CDR1 is SEHNR and CDR2 FQNEAQ (reference sequence). The CDR3 has 15 residues. The sample comprised CD4+ T cells from blood. This sequence joins TRBV7-9 and TRBJ1-1, with TRBD1 identical over 7 bases. The TCR originated in a human donor in good health. CDR3 coding DNA: TGTGCCAGCAGGTCCGAGCGGACAGGGAACACTGAAGCTTTCTTT. Translating it yields CASRSERTGNTEAFF.